The sample holds a few counts of the clone carrying this T cell receptor (beta chain). This sample is part of a study of response to subunit inactivated influenza vaccine. The length of the CDR3 is 15 residues. The V gene lost 1 base and the J gene lost 3 bases, with 13 bases spanning the gap. Germline assignment: CDR1 SEHNR and CDR2 FQNEAQ (reference sequence). Using its own MiXCR run on the RT-PCR reads, TCRdb lists one record per CDR3 protein. The sample yields fewer than 700,000 distinct CDR3 sequences, approximately 13% seen once. This clonotype was obtained from a man in his forties or fifties who received an inactivated influenza vaccine. The gene calls are TRBV7-9 and TRBJ2-7; possible D gene TRBD1, 5 bases. This sample comprised PBMCs from blood, obtained 45 days after vaccination. The CDR3 protein is CASSLEGLSVYEQYF. The CDR3 DNA follows: TGTGCCAGCAGCTTAGAGGGGTTATCGGTCTACGAGCAGTACTTC.